The 2 T cell receptor beta chains in this list originate from one sample, sequenced in a study of neurological immune-mediated disorders. In TCRdb, the 5' RACE reads were re-called with MiXCR into one record per CDR3 protein. The data show about 120,000 distinct CDR3 sequences, more than 2.5% seen once. Sequenced: PBMCs. All receptors come from a woman in her 30s with multiple sclerosis.

This clonotype was picked up many times. The chain couples TRBV5-1 to TRBJ2-7; 13 bases are a match to TRBD2. CDR3 length: 17 residues. Germline V gives CDR1 SGHRS, CDR2 YFSETQ. V lost 3 bases and J lost 3; bases outside the gene matches: 9. CDR3: CASSSGLAGAKLYEQYF. Written as DNA, the CDR3 is TGCGCCAGCAGCTCCGGACTAGCGGGAGCCAAACTCTACGAGCAGTACTTC. Full variable domain (missing parts from reference TRBV5-1 and TRBJ2-7): KAGVTQTPRYLIKTRGQQVTLSCSPISGHRSVSWYQQTPGQGLQFLFEYFSETQRNKGNFPGRFSGRQFSNSRSEMNVSTLELGDSALYLCASSSGLAGAKLYEQYFGPGTRLTVT.

This chain uses TRBV20-1 with TRBJ1-6, with no clear D. CDR3 length equals 18 residues. The germline gives CDR1 DFQATT, CDR2 SNEGSKA (reference sequence). V lost 0 bases to trimming and J lost 0 bases, with 15 bases between them. CDR3 nucleotide sequence: TGCAGTGCTAGAGATTGGGGTGGGGTGGCCTCCTATAATTCACCCCTCCACTTT. Its translation is CSARDWGGVASYNSPLHF.